The clone carrying this TCR beta chain was picked up a small number of times. Its cognate antigen is unknown. Sequencing used immunoSEQ multiplex PCR; TCRdb keeps in-frame clones, though not all of them. The sample contains about 1,800,000 clones, about 95% of which appear only once. The CDR3 totals 13 residues. Germline CDR1 SGHRS, CDR2 YFSETQ. Unmatched junction bases numbered 8, after V lost 2 bases and J lost 10 bases. This specimen belongs to a study of shared clonotypes between healthy human individuals. Study conclusions and caveats: Estimated clonotype richness was generally higher in naive than memory subsets.

Naive CD8 cells lacked CD45RO and underwent positive selection for CCR7, leaving out terminally differentiated effector memory CD45RA+ cells. Sequencing used naive CD8+ T cells sorted from blood. This TCR was recovered from a man aged 18 to 30 in good health. The V call is TRBV5-1, the J call TRBJ1-2; 7 bases agree with TRBD1. The CDR3: CASSFRQGPDYTF. The DNA of the CDR3 is TGCGCCAGCAGCTTCAGACAGGGTCCTGACTACACCTTC.